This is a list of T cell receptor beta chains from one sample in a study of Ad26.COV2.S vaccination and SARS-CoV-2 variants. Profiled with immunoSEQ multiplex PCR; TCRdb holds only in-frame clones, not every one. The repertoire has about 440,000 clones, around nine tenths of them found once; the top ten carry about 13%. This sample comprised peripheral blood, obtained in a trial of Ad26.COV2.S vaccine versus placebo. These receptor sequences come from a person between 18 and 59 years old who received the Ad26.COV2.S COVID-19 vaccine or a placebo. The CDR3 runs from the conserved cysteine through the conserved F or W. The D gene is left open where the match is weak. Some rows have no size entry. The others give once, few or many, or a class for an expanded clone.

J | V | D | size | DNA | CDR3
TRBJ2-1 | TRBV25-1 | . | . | TGTGCCAGCAGTGAAGCTGGGGGGAATGAGCAGTTCTTC | CASSEAGGNEQFF
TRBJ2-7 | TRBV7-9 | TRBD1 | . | TGTGCCAGCAGCCCGGGACAGGGCCGGTATGGGCAGTACTTC | CASSPGQGRYGQYF
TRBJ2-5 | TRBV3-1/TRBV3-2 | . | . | TGTGCCAGCAGCCAAGTCCTCCAGGTGCGCCGAGAGACCCAGTACTTC | CASSQVLQVRRETQYF
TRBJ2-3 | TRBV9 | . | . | TGTGCCAGCAGCGTCCACTTGGACAGCACAGATACGCAGTATTTT | CASSVHLDSTDTQYF
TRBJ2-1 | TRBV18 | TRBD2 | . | TGTGCCAGCTCACCACCGGCGGGAGGGGCCTACAATGAGCAGTTCTTC | CASSPPAGGAYNEQFF
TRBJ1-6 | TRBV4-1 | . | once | TGCGCCAGCAGCCAGACCCTTAGTTTTATTGGGGCGGCCCTCCACTTT | CASSQTLSFIGAALHF
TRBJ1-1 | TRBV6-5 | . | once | TGTGCCAGCAGCACCCGGGGGGCGAACACTGAAGCTTTCTTT | CASSTRGANTEAFF
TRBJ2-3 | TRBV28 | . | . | TGTGCCAGCAGCCCCCTCCGCACAGATACGCAGTATTTT | CASSPLRTDTQYF
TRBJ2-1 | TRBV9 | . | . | TGTGCCAGCAGCGCCCCCCAGGGCGATGAGCAGTTCTTC | CASSAPQGDEQFF
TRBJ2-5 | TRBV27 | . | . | TGTGCCAGCAGTTTATTGGGACCCAGCGAGACCCAGTACTTC | CASSLLGPSETQYF
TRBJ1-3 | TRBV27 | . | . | TGTGCCAGCAGTTTAAGGGTCGGAAACACCATATATTTT | CASSLRVGNTIYF
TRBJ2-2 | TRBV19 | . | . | TGTGCCAGTGGACAGTACACCGGGGAGCTGTTTTTT | CASGQYTGELFF
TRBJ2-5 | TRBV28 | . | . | TGTGCCAGCAGAAATACCCCCCAAGAGACCCAGTACTTC | CASRNTPQETQYF
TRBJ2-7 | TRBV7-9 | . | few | TGTGCCAGCAGCTTAGTTGGTCGGAGTCCGTACGAGCAGTACTTC | CASSLVGRSPYEQYF
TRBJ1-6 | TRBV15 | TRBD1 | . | TGTGCCACCAGCCCATGGACAGGGAAGTTCAATTCACCCCTCCACTTT | CATSPWTGKFNSPLHF
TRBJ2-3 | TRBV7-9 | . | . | TGTGCCAGCAGCTTAGGACGGAGGAGCACAGATACGCAGTATTTT | CASSLGRRSTDTQYF
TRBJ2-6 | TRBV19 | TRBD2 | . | TGTGCCAGTAGCCGCTGGGAGGGGACTGGGGCCAACGTCCTGACTTTC | CASSRWEGTGANVLTF
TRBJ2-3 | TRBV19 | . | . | TGTGCCAGTAGTACAGGGCCGACCCTTACAGATACGCAGTATTTT | CASSTGPTLTDTQYF
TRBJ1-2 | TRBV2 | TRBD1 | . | TGTGCCAGCAGGACAGGGGATGCTGACTATGGCTACACCTTC | CASRTGDADYGYTF
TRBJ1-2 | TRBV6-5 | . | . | TGTGCCAGCAGCCATACAGGGCAAGGCTACACCTTC | CASSHTGQGYTF
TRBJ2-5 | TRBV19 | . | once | TGTGCCAGTAGTGCGGGTGGACAGTACCAAGAGACCCAGTACTTC | CASSAGGQYQETQYF
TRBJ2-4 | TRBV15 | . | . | TGTGCCACCAGCAGGGGCCGCGGTGTCGAAAACATTCAGTACTTC | CATSRGRGVENIQYF
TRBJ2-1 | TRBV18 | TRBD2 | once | TGTGCCAGCTCACCCGGACTAGCGGGAGCCTATGAGCAGTTCTTC | CASSPGLAGAYEQFF
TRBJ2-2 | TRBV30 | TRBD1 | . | TGTGCCTGGAACACAGGGGTCCTCACCGGGGAGCTGTTTTTT | CAWNTGVLTGELFF
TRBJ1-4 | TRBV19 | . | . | TGTGCCAGTAAACCGTCTCGGGCAACTAATGAAAAACTGTTTTTT | CASKPSRATNEKLFF
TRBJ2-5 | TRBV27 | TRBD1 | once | TGTGCCAGCAGTCCTACAGGGGGCGGATTAGTAACGACCCAGTACTTC | CASSPTGGGLVTTQYF
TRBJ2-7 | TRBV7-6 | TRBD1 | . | TGTGCCAGCAGCTTAGGACCTCAGGGGGCGTACGGAAACGAGCAGTACTTC | CASSLGPQGAYGNEQYF
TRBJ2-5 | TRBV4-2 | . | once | TGTGCCAGCAGCCAAGATCAGCGGGTCCAAGAGACCCAGTACTTC | CASSQDQRVQETQYF
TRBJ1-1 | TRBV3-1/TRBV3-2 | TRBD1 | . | TGTGCCAGCAGCCAAAAAGACAGGGTGAACACTGAAGCTTTCTTT | CASSQKDRVNTEAFF